Listed here are 17 T cell receptor beta chains from one sample, sequenced in a study of T cell repertoires and Cas9 in healthy adults. The assay was immunoSEQ multiplex PCR, and TCRdb's table has in-frame clones only and misses some. The table shows over a thousand clones, with just over 75% occurring only once. Sequencing input: SpCas9-reactive Tregs (CD4+, CD25+, CD127-, CD137+, CD154-) from PBMCs; culture status not recorded. These receptors all stem from a human donor in good health.

The J gene is TRBJ2-5, the V gene TRBV27; weak D call: TRBD2 (5 bases). CDR1 is MNHEY and CDR2 is SMNVEV in the germline V gene (reference sequence). This CDR3 spans 15 amino acids. V lost 0 bases and J 5 bases, leaving 13 bases between the germline ends. DNA of the CDR3: TGTGCCAGCAGTTTATCCTCCCGGGGTTGGGAGACCCAGTACTTC. The encoded protein is CASSLSSRGWETQYF.

This clone turned up a few times. The rearrangement uses TRBV7-9 and TRBJ2-5, with 8 bases fitting TRBD1. Per the germline V gene, CDR1 is SEHNR and CDR2 is FQNEAQ (reference sequence). J gave up 2 bases and V 3 bases, and 5 bases lay outside the gene matches. This CDR3 is built from 15 residues. The chain's CDR3 is CASSFYTGGQETQYF. The CDR3 DNA reads as TGTGCCAGCAGCTTTTATACAGGGGGACAAGAGACCCAGTACTTC.

The V gene is TRBV6-1, the J gene TRBJ2-6; D gene uncertain. There are 16 residues in the CDR3. Germline V gene data show CDR1 as MNHNS and CDR2 as SASEGT. Between the trimmed V and J ends, which lost 4 bases and 0 bases, there was a span of 10 bases. CDR3 sequence: CASSGRITSGANVLTF. CDR3 sequence (DNA): TGTGCCAGCAGTGGGAGAATCACCTCTGGGGCCAACGTCCTGACTTTC.

This rearrangement joins TRBV19 to TRBJ2-2; 8 bases line up with TRBD1. The CDR3 runs 15 residues. Trimming cost V 8 bases and J 7 bases; bases outside gene matches: 12. From germline, CDR1 is LNHDA and CDR2 SQIVND (reference sequence). CDR3 in amino acids: CASCPSQGANGELFF. DNA for the CDR3: TGTGCCAGTTGCCCCTCCCAGGGGGCTAACGGGGAGCTGTTTTTT.

This rearrangement joins TRBV4-3 to TRBJ1-4; D remains unclear. Germline V gene lookup returns CDR1 LGHNA and CDR2 YSLEER. The CDR3 consists of 14 residues. With 4 bases removed from V and 8 bases from J, the gap between germline ends came to 14 bases. Written as DNA, the CDR3 is TGCGCCAGCAGCCCCCCCGGGTTTAGAGAAAAACTGTTTTTT. This encodes CASSPPGFREKLFF.

The V gene is TRBV11-2, the J gene TRBJ2-7; TRBD1 aligns across 7 bases. The V gene end was trimmed by 4 bases and the J gene end by 8 bases; junction bases not matched to a gene: 8. From germline, CDR1 is SGHAT and CDR2 FQNNGV. This CDR3 has 13 amino acids. CDR3 amino acids: CASSSMTGSKQYF. The DNA of the CDR3 is TGTGCCAGCAGCTCGATGACAGGGAGTAAGCAGTACTTC.

The CDR3 DNA reads as TGTGCCAGCAGCTTCAGAGACAGAAATTCACCCCTCCACTTT. Amino acid sequence: CASSFRDRNSPLHF. The chain joins TRBV7-2 to TRBJ1-6; TRBD1 is a possible D gene (5 bases). Trimming took off 3 bases at V and 7 bases at J, with 10 bases between the two ends. CDR1 and CDR2 from the germline V gene are SGHTA and FQGNSA. The CDR3 covers 14 residues.

The rearrangement links TRBV2 to TRBJ2-5, with D possibly being TRBD1 or TRBD2 (5 bases each). Trimming took 3 bases from V and 5 from J, leaving 19 bases between them. This CDR3 region has 16 residues. From germline, CDR1 is SNHLY and CDR2 FYNNEI. Written as DNA, the CDR3 is TGTGCCAGCAGTGAGAGGGGAATCCCACCCAGGGAGACCCAGTACTTC. Translating gives CASSERGIPPRETQYF.

The chain has TRBV7-2 and TRBJ2-3, with 8 nucleotides matching TRBD2. There are 17 residues in the CDR3. Germline-derived CDR1 and CDR2 are SGHTA and FQGNSA. The J segment lost 5 bases and the V segment lost 5 bases, leaving 15 bases of the junction unmatched. The CDR3 loop reads CASSVGGGIAGIDTQYF. DNA for the CDR3: TGTGCCAGCAGCGTCGGGGGTGGGATAGCGGGGATAGATACGCAGTATTTT.

A few counts support this clone. The chain combines TRBV11-3 with TRBJ1-2; the D gene is possibly TRBD1 (6 bases). The CDR3 is 17 amino acids. V lost 5 bases and J 3 bases, leaving 22 bases between the germline ends. Looked up from germline, CDR1 is SGHNT and CDR2 is YENEEA. The CDR3 loop reads CASSDPGGGAKDYGYTF. The CDR3 nucleotides read TGTGCCAGCAGCGACCCGGGCGGGGGGGCAAAGGACTATGGCTACACCTTC.

This chain links TRBV5-1 with TRBJ2-3; no clear D gene. This CDR3 comprises 12 residues. Germline CDR1 reads SGHRS; CDR2 reads YFSETQ. V was shortened by 0 bases and J by 8 bases, with 7 bases between the two germline ends. The chain's CDR3 is CASSLVDGTQYF. The CDR3 nucleotides read TGCGCCAGCAGCTTGGTCGACGGTACGCAGTATTTT.

The DNA for the CDR3 is TGTGCCAGCAGCGTAGTTTCGCTGGGGTCTGAAGCTTTCTTT. Residues: CASSVVSLGSEAFF. The chain carries TRBV9 and TRBJ1-1; no firm D call. The CDR3 runs to 14 residues. Trimming cost V 0 bases and J 6 bases, with 12 bases left between them. Looked up from germline, CDR1 is SGDLS and CDR2 is YYNGEE.

The chain joins TRBV6-6 to TRBJ2-1; no clear D gene. The CDR3 covers 16 residues. V lost 0 bases and J 0 bases, leaving 9 bases between the germline ends. Germline CDR1 and CDR2: MNHNY and SVGAGI (reference sequence). As DNA, the CDR3 is TGTGCCAGCAGTTACTCGGTACCGGGCTCCTACAATGAGCAGTTCTTC. Protein product: CASSYSVPGSYNEQFF.

The chain carries TRBV6-5 and TRBJ1-5, with D perhaps matching TRBD1 (6 bases). This CDR3 region has 14 residues. V lost 6 bases and J 4 bases, leaving 13 bases between the germline ends. The germline CDR1 and CDR2 sequences are MNHEY and SVGAGI. The CDR3, as DNA: TGTGCCAGCAGACCACCGGGACATAATCAGCCCCAGCATTTT. Its translation is CASRPPGHNQPQHF.

This chain uses TRBV5-1 with TRBJ2-1, with TRBD2 identical over 9 bases. V dropped 5 bases and J dropped 3; count of bases not matched to a gene: 3. CDR1 and CDR2 (germline): SGHRS, YFSETQ. The CDR3 sequence is 14 residues long. This CDR3 reads CASSRTSDYNEQFF. CDR3 in DNA: TGCGCCAGCAGTAGGACTAGCGACTACAATGAGCAGTTCTTC.

The V and J genes are TRBV9 and TRBJ2-1; 10 bases line up with TRBD2. Germline CDR1 reads SGDLS; CDR2 reads YYNGEE. J was trimmed by 9 bases and V by 0 bases; bases with no gene match: 9. This CDR3 is 16 amino acids long. The CDR3 is CASSVGIAGGLVEQFF. CDR3 nucleotide sequence: TGTGCCAGCAGCGTAGGAATAGCGGGAGGTCTGGTTGAGCAGTTCTTC.

The CDR3 nucleotides read TGTGCCAGTAGCGGGACTTTGTCATCCTACGAGCAGTACTTC. Translated: CASSGTLSSYEQYF. The rearrangement joins TRBV19 to TRBJ2-7, with D maybe TRBD2 (6 bases). The CDR3 has 14 residues. Germline assignment: CDR1 LNHDA and CDR2 SQIVND (reference sequence). V was shortened by 6 bases and J by 1 base, with 13 bases between the two germline ends. Drawing the rest from reference TRBV19 and TRBJ2-7, the complete variable domain is DGGITQSPKYLFRKEGQNVTLSCEQNLNHDAMYWYRQDPGQGLRLIYYSQIVNDFQKGDIAEGYSVSREKKESFPLTVTSAQKNPTAFYLCASSGTLSSYEQYFGPGTRLTVT.